The 32 T cell receptor beta chains below all came from one sample that was sequenced in a study of blood T cells in healthy people across ages. Primers used in a second PCR of roughly 7 to 12 cycles were a sample-barcoded 5' primer and a J-beta primer mix. Each CDR3 protein gets one entry after TCRdb re-called the 5' RACE reads with MiXCR. The data hold 870,000 or so distinct CDR3 sequences, with less than 35% observed a single time. The sample comprised blood. The receptors originated from a woman older than 75 in good health.

This clonotype was found many times. This chain links TRBV5-1 with TRBJ1-2, with D tentatively TRBD1 (6 bases). CDR1 SGHRS and CDR2 YFSETQ come from the germline V gene. The CDR3 is 15 residues long. The V gene lost 3 bases and the J gene lost 1 base, with 13 bases spanning the gap. This chain's CDR3 is CASSYRVDSNYGYTF. CDR3 nucleotide sequence: TGCGCCAGCAGCTACAGGGTGGACAGTAACTATGGCTACACCTTC.

This clonotype was seen at least ten times. V gene TRBV30 combines with J gene TRBJ2-3; tentatively, D is TRBD1 (5 bases). CDR1 is GTSNPN and CDR2 is SVGIG in the germline V gene (reference sequence). The ends were cut back, 0 bases at V and 4 bases at J, with 5 bases in the middle. CDR3 length: 12 residues. The CDR3 is CAWSVGADTQYF. CDR3 nucleotide sequence: TGTGCCTGGAGTGTAGGGGCAGATACGCAGTATTTT.

Many counts were recorded for this clonotype. The V call is TRBV12-3 or TRBV12-4, the J call TRBJ1-2; D may be TRBD1 (5 bases). The V end lost 6 bases, the J end lost 2 bases, and 13 bases lay between the germline ends. This CDR3 has 14 residues. CDR3 in amino acids: CASRLRGRNYGYTF. The CDR3 DNA sequence: TGTGCCAGCAGGTTAAGGGGACGGAACTATGGCTACACCTTC.

This clonotype came up a few times. This chain joins TRBV20-1 and TRBJ2-2; weak D call: TRBD2 (6 bases). Germline V CDR1 and CDR2: DFQATT, SNEGSKA (reference sequence). This CDR3 spans 14 amino acids. V shed 6 bases and J shed 4 bases, with 15 bases lying between them. The CDR3 bases are TGCAGTGCCCACGGGGGACTGTCCACCGGGGAGCTGTTTTTT. Protein product: CSAHGGLSTGELFF.

This clonotype has just a few counts. In DNA form, the CDR3 reads TGTGCCACCAGCAGAGATAAACTAAAGGGAGACACCATATATTTT. Protein product: CATSRDKLKGDTIYF. This chain uses TRBV15 with TRBJ1-3; no firm D call. The CDR3 sequence is 15 residues long. Per germline, CDR1 LNHNV and CDR2 YYDKDF (reference sequence). Trimming left V 0 bases short and J 8 bases short, with 14 bases between.

This chain uses TRBV5-1 with TRBJ2-1; 11 nucleotides line up with TRBD2. The length of the CDR3 is 14 residues. Germline CDR1 is SGHRS and CDR2 is YFSETQ. Trimming at V came to 5 bases and at J to 5 bases, leaving 3 bases not matched to a gene. The CDR3 reads CASRTSGANNEQFF. CDR3 sequence (DNA): TGCGCCAGCAGGACTAGCGGGGCCAACAATGAGCAGTTCTTC. Variable domain in full (rest from reference TRBV5-1 and TRBJ2-1): KAGVTQTPRYLIKTRGQQVTLSCSPISGHRSVSWYQQTPGQGLQFLFEYFSETQRNKGNFPGRFSGRQFSNSRSEMNVSTLELGDSALYLCASRTSGANNEQFFGPGTRLTVL.

CDR3 loop: CSARWGGQGAREQYF. The CDR3 DNA sequence: TGCAGTGCTAGATGGGGCGGACAGGGGGCAAGGGAGCAGTACTTC. The chain carries TRBV20-1 and TRBJ2-5; 11 nucleotides align to TRBD1. Per germline, CDR1 DFQATT and CDR2 SNEGSKA (reference sequence). The CDR3 has 15 amino acids. V shed 2 bases and J 11 bases; nucleotides not matched to a gene: 13.

In this sample, this clonotype turned up a few times. The chain recombines TRBV4-2 with TRBJ1-1; D not certain. CDR3 size: 16 residues. Germline V gene lookup returns CDR1 LGHNA and CDR2 YNFKEQ. Trimming shortened V by 2 bases and J by 5 bases, and 18 bases separated the two germline ends. The CDR3 DNA is TGTGCCAGCAGCCAAATCATACGGGATTTTAAAACTGAAGCTTTCTTT. This translates into CASSQIIRDFKTEAFF.

This clonotype has ten or more counts. The V call is TRBV27, the J call TRBJ1-2, with D unresolved. The germline CDR1 and CDR2 sequences are MNHEY and SMNVEV (reference sequence). The CDR3 spans 14 residues. Between the trimmed V and J ends, which lost 2 bases and 4 bases, there was a span of 11 bases. CDR3 in amino acids: CASSLAGSSYGYTF. CDR3 DNA: TGTGCCAGCAGTTTAGCGGGAAGTAGCTATGGCTACACCTTC.

The V and J genes are TRBV18 and TRBJ2-3; D unclear. The CDR3 extends over 16 amino acids. Germline V gives CDR1 KGHSH, CDR2 LQKENI. V shed 2 bases and J shed 6 bases, with 18 bases lying between them. The CDR3 DNA sequence: TGTGCCAGCTCACCAGAATTCAGATCCCCCCCGGATACGCAGTATTTT. Amino acid sequence: CASSPEFRSPPDTQYF.

This clonotype has a handful of counts. The genes are TRBV21-1 and TRBJ1-1; the table calls TRBD1, which could not be checked here. TRBV21-1 is shown as a pseudogene. The CDR3 loop spans 17 amino acids. Written as DNA, the CDR3 is TGTGCCAGCAGCAAGAAACAACCCCGGGGTGCGAACACTGAAGCTTTCTTT. This encodes CASSKKQPRGANTEAFF.

In regard to this clonotype: This may be a read error: a much more frequent sequence differs by one nucleotide. The V gene is TRBV7-9, the J gene TRBJ2-3; unclear D gene. CDR3 size: 15 residues. From germline, CDR1 is SEHNR and CDR2 FQNEAQ (reference sequence). The chain's CDR3 is CTSSKDTVRPDTQYF. CDR3 sequence (DNA): TGTACCAGCAGCAAAGACACCGTTCGGCCAGATACGCAGTATTTT.

A note on this clonotype: A clone one base away is much larger, so this may be a read error. Here the CDR3 DNA reads TGTGCCATCAGGGACACAGGGGGCGAGATCGGGCAGTACTTC. This sequence encodes CAIRDTGGEIGQYF. The chain recombines TRBV10-3 with TRBJ2-7; TRBD1 matches 9 bases. CDR1 and CDR2 from the germline V gene are ENHRY and SYGVKD. V gave up 6 bases and J gave up 9 bases; unmatched junction bases: 12. This CDR3 is 14 amino acids long.

The sample holds a few counts of this clonotype. The rearrangement joins TRBV6-1 to TRBJ2-2, with D perhaps TRBD1 (6 bases). The CDR3 spans 13 residues. CDR1 and CDR2 from the germline V gene are MNHNS and SASEGT. The germline V and J ends were trimmed by 11 bases and 1 base, with 11 bases remaining between them. The CDR3 region is CAGTKKNTGELFF. CDR3 sequence (DNA): TGTGCCGGGACAAAAAAGAACACCGGGGAGCTGTTTTTT.

This clonotype appeared a few times. The chain uses TRBV2 and TRBJ2-3, with a possible D match to TRBD2 (7 bases). The germline gives CDR1 SNHLY, CDR2 FYNNEI. The CDR3 spans 14 residues. Between the trimmed V and J ends, which lost 1 base and 9 bases, there was a span of 14 bases. The CDR3 DNA reads TGTGCCAGCAGTGAAGGGGGGGAGGGGGGCACGCAGTATTTT. This translates into CASSEGGEGGTQYF.

The chain joins TRBV25-1 to TRBJ1-1; no definite D call. CDR1 is MGHDK and CDR2 is SYGVNS in the germline V gene. This CDR3 contains 14 residues. V was cut by 1 base and J by 0 bases, with 6 bases left in between. CDR3 sequence reads: CASSESQLNTEAFF. CDR3 bases: TGTGCCAGCAGTGAATCGCAACTGAACACTGAAGCTTTCTTT.

The chain links TRBV7-2 to TRBJ2-5; TRBD1 might be the D (5 bases). The CDR3 is made up of 13 amino acids. Trimming stripped 4 bases from V and 11 bases from J, with 17 bases between. The germline gives CDR1 SGHTA, CDR2 FQGNSA. The chain's CDR3 is CASSSVRAIEQYF. The CDR3 bases are TGTGCCAGCAGCTCAGTCAGGGCGATTGAGCAGTACTTC.

The chain combines TRBV6-2 or TRBV6-3 with TRBJ2-2, with 8 bases aligning to TRBD2. This CDR3 spans 15 amino acids. The V gene's germline CDR1 is MNHEY and CDR2 SVGEGT. V was pared by 6 bases and J by 1 base, with 4 bases of the junction left unmatched. The CDR3 region is CASRERGMNTGELFF. CDR3 nucleotide sequence: TGTGCCAGCAGAGAGCGGGGGATGAACACCGGGGAGCTGTTTTTT.

This clonotype was recorded at least ten times. The chain links TRBV6-5 to TRBJ2-1; D may correspond to TRBD1 or TRBD2 (5 bases each). Germline V lookup: CDR1 MNHEY, CDR2 SVGAGI. V was shortened by 5 bases and J by 2 bases, with 16 bases between the two germline ends. This CDR3 spans 16 amino acids. The CDR3 protein is CASSPRGSPPYNEQFF. In DNA form, the CDR3 reads TGTGCCAGCAGTCCTCGGGGCAGCCCTCCCTACAATGAGCAGTTCTTC.

This clonotype appeared many times. The rearrangement uses TRBV15 and TRBJ2-7, with D possibly being TRBD1 (5 bases). Trimming took 0 bases from V and 2 from J, leaving 17 bases between them. The CDR3 sequence is 17 residues long. Germline-derived CDR1 and CDR2 are LNHNV and YYDKDF (reference sequence). The DNA for the CDR3 is TGTGCCACCAGCAGAGATGCAGGGCTCTTAGTCCCCTACGAGCAGTACTTC. Protein sequence: CATSRDAGLLVPYEQYF.

This clonotype was counted only a few times. A much bigger clone sits one base away, suggesting this may be a read error. The CDR3 protein is CASSLRGRQGAYEQYF. The CDR3 bases are TGTGCCAGCAGCTTAAGGGGGAGGCAGGGAGCCTACGAGCAGTACTTC. This sequence joins TRBV7-2 and TRBJ2-7; D may correspond to TRBD1 or TRBD2 (6 bases each). Germline-derived CDR1 and CDR2 are SGHTA and FQGNSA. Trimming cost V 2 bases and J 2 bases, with 16 bases left between them. The CDR3 is made up of 16 amino acids.

V gene TRBV5-1 combines with J gene TRBJ2-1; 10 bases are shared with TRBD1. This CDR3 region has 16 residues. Germline-derived CDR1 and CDR2 are SGHRS and YFSETQ. Trimming removed 3 bases from V and 0 bases from J; junction bases left unmatched: 3. This chain's CDR3 is CASSSRTGGSYNEQFF. DNA of the CDR3: TGCGCCAGCAGCTCAAGGACAGGGGGCTCCTACAATGAGCAGTTCTTC.

Concerning this clonotype itself: This may arise from a read error, as a much more abundant clone is one base away. The chain carries TRBV4-2 and TRBJ1-1; 9 bases agree with TRBD1. There are 16 residues in the CDR3. V was clipped by 4 bases and J by 0 bases; unmatched bases: 6. The germline V gene has CDR1 LGHNA and CDR2 YNFKEQ. In nucleotides, the CDR3 is TGTGCCAGCAGCCGAAACAGGGGGCTCATGAACACTGAAGCTTTCTTT. Translation gives CASSRNRGLMNTEAFF.

This clonotype was found many times. CDR3 nucleotides: TGTGCCAGCAACAAGGGACTGGCTCAAGAGACCCAGTACTTC. Protein: CASNKGLAQETQYF. This chain uses TRBV2 with TRBJ2-5; TRBD2 might be the D (6 bases). Between the trimmed V and J ends, which lost 7 bases and 2 bases, there was a span of 14 bases. Germline assignment: CDR1 SNHLY and CDR2 FYNNEI. This CDR3 region has 14 residues.

There are many counts of this clonotype. The chain links TRBV6-4 to TRBJ1-6; D perhaps matches TRBD1 (5 bases). V lost 2 bases to trimming and J lost 7 bases, with 9 bases between them. Germline assignment: CDR1 MRHNA and CDR2 SNTAGT. This CDR3 region has 14 residues. The CDR3, as DNA: TGTGCCAGCAGTGACGGGGACGGAAATTCACCCCTCCACTTT. Amino acids: CASSDGDGNSPLHF.

The table lists this clonotype with many counts. The V and J genes are TRBV14 and TRBJ2-1, with TRBD1 matching 9 bases. CDR1 SGHDN and CDR2 FVKESK come from the germline V gene. V shed 4 bases and J 10 bases; nucleotides not matched to a gene: 5. There are 13 residues in the CDR3. The CDR3 coding sequence is TGTGCCAGCAGCCCAATCACAGGGGGCGAGCAGTTCTTC. The encoded protein is CASSPITGGEQFF. Looking up the rest from reference TRBV14 and TRBJ2-1 gives the full variable domain: EAGVTQFPSHSVIEKGQTVTLRCDPISGHDNLYWYRRVMGKEIKFLLHFVKESKQDESGMPNNRFLAERTGGTYSTLKVQPAELEDSGVYFCASSPITGGEQFFGPGTRLTVL.

This clonotype appeared a single time. At one of its ends the junction is not consistent with the germline gene, which may arise from a read error. J is TRBJ1-5 and V is TRBV10-3, with 8 bases fitting TRBD1. The V gene's germline CDR1 is ENHRY and CDR2 SYGVKD. There are 15 residues in the CDR3. The CDR3 coding sequence is TGTGCCACCAGTGACACCCCAGGGGGCGGGCAGCCCCAGCATTTT. Protein: CATSDTPGGGQPQHF.

In its sample, this clonotype was seen many times. The chain combines TRBV12-3 or TRBV12-4 with TRBJ1-2, with 7 bases identical to TRBD1. CDR3 size: 14 residues. The V segment lost 7 bases and the J segment 2 bases; nucleotides outside the gene matches: 7. CDR3 DNA sequence: TGTGCCAGCATCGCAGGGGGTACCAACTATGGCTACACCTTC. This encodes CASIAGGTNYGYTF.

A few counts support this clonotype. Since a much larger clone is just one base distant, this may be a read error. The chain joins TRBV28 to TRBJ1-5; D unresolved. Germline CDR1 reads MDHEN; CDR2 reads SYDVKM. V was pared by 4 bases and J by 6 bases, with 10 bases between. This CDR3 spans 13 amino acids. The CDR3 nucleotides are TGTGCCAGCAGTTCAGACGGTAGTCAGCCCCAGCATTTT. It translates to CASSSDGSQPQHF.

In its sample, this clonotype was seen many times. V and J are TRBV12-3 or TRBV12-4 and TRBJ1-1, with D uncertain. The CDR3 is 13 amino acids. Trimming pared 1 base from V and 1 base from J, leaving 4 bases between. The CDR3: CASSLERNTEAFF. CDR3 coding DNA: TGTGCCAGCAGTTTAGAGAGGAACACTGAAGCTTTCTTT.

Comments on this clonotype: Relative to the germline gene, one junction end is altered; a read error may explain this. J is TRBJ2-7 and V is TRBV5-1, with D perhaps assigned TRBD1 or TRBD2 (5 bases each). The CDR3 spans 13 residues. The germline CDR1 and CDR2 sequences are SGHRS and YFSETQ. CDR3 coding DNA: TGCGCCAGCATCTTGGGGACGGGGCTCGAGCAGTACTTC. Translation: CASILGTGLEQYF.

This clonotype was seen more than once but under ten times. The gene calls are TRBV12-3 or TRBV12-4 and TRBJ1-1; 8 positions match TRBD1. This CDR3 has 14 amino acids. V gave up 6 bases and J gave up 1 base; unmatched junction bases: 4. The CDR3 coding sequence is TGTGCCAGCAGGACCGACAGGGGGAACACTGAAGCTTTCTTT. Translation: CASRTDRGNTEAFF.